Listed below are T cell receptor beta chains from one sample, sequenced in a study of Ad26.COV2.S vaccination and SARS-CoV-2 variants. This table comes from immunoSEQ multiplex PCR, and its TCRdb copy is limited to in-frame clones, with some not included. The sample lists 380,000 or so clones; roughly 85% were seen once. Material: peripheral blood, obtained in a trial of Ad26.COV2.S vaccine versus placebo. These receptor sequences come from a person between 18 and 65 years old who received the Ad26.COV2.S COVID-19 vaccine or a placebo. The CDR3 runs from the conserved cysteine through the conserved F or W. The D gene is left open where the match is weak. For some rows the clone size is stated as once, few or many, or as a class when expanded; others skip it.

CDR3 DNA | CDR3 protein | clone size | V gene | D gene | J gene
TGTGCCAGCACCCGACGGTGGAGCTCCTACGAGCAGTACTTC | CASTRRWSSYEQYF | few | TRBV5-6 | . | TRBJ2-7
TGTGCCAGTAGTATAGGGACTAGCGGGAGCACAGATACGCAGTATTTT | CASSIGTSGSTDTQYF | . | TRBV19 | TRBD2 | TRBJ2-3
TGTGCCAGCAGTCCAATTCAGGGGGCTGACTACGAGCAGTACTTC | CASSPIQGADYEQYF | . | TRBV27 | TRBD1 | TRBJ2-7
TGTGCCAGCAGTTTAGGCCCCGGGACTAGCGACAATGAGCAGTTCTTC | CASSLGPGTSDNEQFF | . | TRBV27 | TRBD2 | TRBJ2-1
TGTGCCAGCAGACACGACAACTACGAGCAGTACTTC | CASRHDNYEQYF | . | TRBV6-6 | . | TRBJ2-7
TGTGCCATCGCGGGACAGATCTCTGGAAACACCATATATTTT | CAIAGQISGNTIYF | . | TRBV10-3 | TRBD1 | TRBJ1-3
TGCGCCAGCAGCCAAGATAATAGAAGGTTCGAGCAAGAGACCCAGTACTTC | CASSQDNRRFEQETQYF | . | TRBV4-1 | . | TRBJ2-5
TGTGCCAGCAGCCTAAGGGTCGGTACTGAAGCTTTCTTT | CASSLRVGTEAFF | . | TRBV7-3 | . | TRBJ1-1
TGTGCCAGCAGCCAGGAGGCAGGGCTTGCCTACGAGCAGTACTTC | CASSQEAGLAYEQYF | . | TRBV7-9 | . | TRBJ2-7
TGTGCCAGCAGCCAAGAGAGGGGGGCCTCCAGGAACTTC | CASSQERGASRNF | . | TRBV27 | . | TRBJ2-7
TGTGCCAGCAGTGAAGTTAGACGGGAGACCCAGTACTTC | CASSEVRRETQYF | . | TRBV6-1 | . | TRBJ2-5
TGTGCCAGCAGCTTAGATCTAAGGGAGGGTACAGATACGCAGTATTTT | CASSLDLREGTDTQYF | . | TRBV11-2 | TRBD2 | TRBJ2-3
TGTGCCAGCAGCACGGGACTGGCCTCCTGGGAGCAGTACTTC | CASSTGLASWEQYF | . | TRBV7-2 | . | TRBJ2-7
TGTGCCAGCAGTTATGGGGTGGTGCGAAACATTCAGTACTTC | CASSYGVVRNIQYF | . | TRBV6-2/TRBV6-3 | . | TRBJ2-4
TGTGCCAGCAGCCCAGTAGGCGACACTGAAGCTTTCTTT | CASSPVGDTEAFF | . | TRBV7-9 | . | TRBJ1-1
TGTGCCAGCAGCCTCGGGCCCGAGGAGACCCAGTACTTC | CASSLGPEETQYF | . | TRBV6-5 | . | TRBJ2-5
TGTGCCAGCAGTGAAGCGTTGGGTCCCTACGGGTATCAGCCCCAGCATTTT | CASSEALGPYGYQPQHF | . | TRBV6-1 | . | TRBJ1-5
TGTGCCAGCAGCTTAGTACCGGGACACTCATCGTTCTACGAGCAGTACTTC | CASSLVPGHSSFYEQYF | . | TRBV7-2 | . | TRBJ2-7
TGTGCCAGCAGCTTGGAGCAGAATTACAATCAGCCCCAGCATTTT | CASSLEQNYNQPQHF | . | TRBV5-5 | . | TRBJ1-5
TGTGCCAGCAGCTACCAGGGGACAGGAGGTTCGGGGGAGCTGTTTTTT | CASSYQGTGGSGELFF | once | TRBV7-3 | TRBD1 | TRBJ2-2
TGTGCCAGCAGCCAAAACAACTATGGCTACACCTTC | CASSQNNYGYTF | . | TRBV12-3/TRBV12-4 | . | TRBJ1-2
TGTGCCAGCAGCGGGGAGACCCAGTACTTC | CASSGETQYF | once | TRBV7-9 | . | TRBJ2-5
TGCAGCGTTGAAGACAGTAAAACCTACGAGCAGTACTTC | CSVEDSKTYEQYF | . | TRBV29-1 | . | TRBJ2-7
TGCGCCAGCAAATCCCTAGCGGGAGGGTACAATGAGCAGTTCTTC | CASKSLAGGYNEQFF | . | TRBV5-1 | TRBD2 | TRBJ2-1
TGTGCCAGCAGCTTCCCGGCTAGCGGGACGAGGAGCTCCTACGAGCAGTACTTC | CASSFPASGTRSSYEQYF | . | TRBV13 | TRBD2 | TRBJ2-7
TGCAGCGCCCGGGGCGACGAGCAGTACTTC | CSARGDEQYF | . | TRBV29-1 | . | TRBJ2-7
TGCGCCAGCAGCGGGGGAAGGGACAGGTGGGAAAACTATGGCTACACCTTC | CASSGGRDRWENYGYTF | . | TRBV5-1 | TRBD1 | TRBJ1-2
TGTGCCAGCTCCGGACAGGCGCTTGCTGGAAACACCATATATTTT | CASSGQALAGNTIYF | . | TRBV5-8 | TRBD1 | TRBJ1-3
TGTGCCAGCAGCCCCCGATTTAATCAGCCCCAGCATTTT | CASSPRFNQPQHF | . | TRBV7-2 | . | TRBJ1-5
TGTGCCAGCAGCTTGGCCCGCTCGGGACTAGGGTTTGTAGATACGCAGTATTTT | CASSLARSGLGFVDTQYF | . | TRBV5-6 | TRBD2 | TRBJ2-3
TGTGCCAGCAGCCTACCAGGGGGTTTGACAGGCCCTAGCAATCAGCCCCAGCATTTT | CASSLPGGLTGPSNQPQHF | few | TRBV27 | TRBD1 | TRBJ1-5
TGTGCCAGCAGCCACGCAGCGACAGGGGGGGCTTTCTTT | CASSHAATGGAFF | once | TRBV3-1/TRBV3-2 | TRBD1 | TRBJ1-1
TGTGCCAGCAGCTTGAACAGGGTAAACACCGGGGAGCTGTTTTTT | CASSLNRVNTGELFF | . | TRBV5-6 | . | TRBJ2-2
TGTGCCAGCAGCGTACTAGCGGGTACGCAGTATTTT | CASSVLAGTQYF | . | TRBV9 | TRBD2 | TRBJ2-3
TGTGCCAGCAGTGATCTTGACAGGGTGGTTGGCACTGAAGCTTTCTTT | CASSDLDRVVGTEAFF | . | TRBV6-1 | TRBD1 | TRBJ1-1
TGTGCCAGCAGCCAAGATCGAGCGGGGAGAGAGACCCAGTACTTC | CASSQDRAGRETQYF | . | TRBV4-2 | TRBD2 | TRBJ2-5
TGTGCCAGCAGCCCTTCGACAGGGTACATTCAGTACTTC | CASSPSTGYIQYF | . | TRBV5-5 | TRBD1 | TRBJ2-4
TGCGCCAGCAGTATAGAACAGCCCTCCTACGAGCAGTACTTC | CASSIEQPSYEQYF | . | TRBV5-1 | . | TRBJ2-7
TGTGCCAGCAGGGGGCTAAATGAAAAACTGTTTTTT | CASRGLNEKLFF | . | TRBV6-5 | . | TRBJ1-4
TGTGCCAGCAGTTACGCGAGGCGGGTCGGCCAGCCCCAGCATTTT | CASSYARRVGQPQHF | . | TRBV6-2/TRBV6-3 | . | TRBJ1-5
TGTGCCAGCAGCCCGAGGTGGGGGCCTGGCACTGAAGCTTTCTTT | CASSPRWGPGTEAFF | once | TRBV11-2 | . | TRBJ1-1
TGTGCCAGCAGTCCTCGGACTAGCGGGAGTTACGAGCAGTACTTC | CASSPRTSGSYEQYF | . | TRBV6-6 | TRBD2 | TRBJ2-7
TGCAGCGGGGGTGGGGCCTCCTACAATGAGCAGTTCTTC | CSGGGASYNEQFF | . | TRBV29-1 | . | TRBJ2-1
TGTGCCACCCAGGGCGCGAACACCGGGGAGCTGTTTTTT | CATQGANTGELFF | . | TRBV24-1 | . | TRBJ2-2
TGCAGTGCTAGTGGACAGCTTACTTCCCTTGGAGCTTTCTTT | CSASGQLTSLGAFF | once | TRBV20-1 | . | TRBJ1-1
TGTGCCAGCAGGGGTGGACAAGGTCATTATTCACCCCTCCACTTT | CASRGGQGHYSPLHF | few | TRBV2 | . | TRBJ1-6
TGTGCCAGCAGCGTAAGGGGTCAGCCCCTCCACTTT | CASSVRGQPLHF | . | TRBV9 | . | TRBJ1-6
TGTGCCAGCAGGTCGGACAGGAGCTACGAGCAGTACTTC | CASRSDRSYEQYF | . | TRBV5-4 | TRBD1 | TRBJ2-7
TGTGCCAGTAGTCGACAGGGAGGGTTGCATGGCTACACCTTC | CASSRQGGLHGYTF | . | TRBV19 | TRBD1 | TRBJ1-2
TGCGCCAGCAGCTTGGGCTCTAACACTGAAGCTTTCTTT | CASSLGSNTEAFF | . | TRBV5-1 | . | TRBJ1-1
TGTGCCACCAGTCAAACAAACTATGGCTACACCTTC | CATSQTNYGYTF | once | TRBV24-1 | . | TRBJ1-2
TGTGCCAGCAGCCCGACAGGGGGATGGAGGGAAGATGGCTACACCTTC | CASSPTGGWREDGYTF | . | TRBV14 | TRBD1 | TRBJ1-2
TGTGCCAGTAGCAATGGGGACTCTGGAAACACCATATATTTT | CASSNGDSGNTIYF | . | TRBV19 | . | TRBJ1-3